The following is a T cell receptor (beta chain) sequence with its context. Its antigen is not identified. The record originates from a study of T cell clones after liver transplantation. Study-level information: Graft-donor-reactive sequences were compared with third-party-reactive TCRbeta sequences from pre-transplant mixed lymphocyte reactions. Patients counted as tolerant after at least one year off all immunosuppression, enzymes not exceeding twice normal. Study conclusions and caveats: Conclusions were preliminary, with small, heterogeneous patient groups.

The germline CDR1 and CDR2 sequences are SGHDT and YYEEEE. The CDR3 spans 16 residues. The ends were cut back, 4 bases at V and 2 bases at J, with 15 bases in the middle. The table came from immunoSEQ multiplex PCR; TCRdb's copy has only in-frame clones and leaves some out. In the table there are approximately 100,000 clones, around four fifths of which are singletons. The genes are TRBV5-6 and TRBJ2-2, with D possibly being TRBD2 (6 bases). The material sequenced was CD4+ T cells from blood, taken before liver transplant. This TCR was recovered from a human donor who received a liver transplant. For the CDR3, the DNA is TGTGCCAGCAGCAACTTTGGGACTCCAAACACCGGGGAGCTGTTTTTT. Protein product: CASSNFGTPNTGELFF.